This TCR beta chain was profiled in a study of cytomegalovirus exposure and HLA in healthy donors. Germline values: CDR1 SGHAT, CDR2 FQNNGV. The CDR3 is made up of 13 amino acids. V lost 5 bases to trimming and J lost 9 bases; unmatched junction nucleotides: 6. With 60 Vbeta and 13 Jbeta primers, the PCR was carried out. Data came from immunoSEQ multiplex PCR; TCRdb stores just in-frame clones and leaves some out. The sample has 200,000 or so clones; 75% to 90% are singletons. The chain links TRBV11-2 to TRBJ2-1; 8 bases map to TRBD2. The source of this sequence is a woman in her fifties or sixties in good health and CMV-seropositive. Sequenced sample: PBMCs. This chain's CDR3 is CASSPDRGGEQFF. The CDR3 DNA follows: TGTGCCAGCAGCCCTGACCGGGGGGGTGAGCAGTTCTTC.